The next 18 T cell receptor beta chains were all read from a single sample in a study of blood T cell repertoires in COVID-19. Profiling relied on immunoSEQ multiplex PCR, and the TCRdb table lists in-frame clones only, not all of them. The profile shows 65,000 to 70,000 clones, approximately 87% of them singletons. The sequenced material came from peripheral blood. The receptors stem from a man in his fifties with active COVID-19.

This clone was counted once. The chain uses TRBV11-2 and TRBJ1-1, with TRBD1 matching over 7 bases. The V gene's germline CDR1 is SGHAT and CDR2 FQNNGV. The junction had 4 bases not matched to a gene; V was cut back by 5 bases and J by 4 bases. The CDR3 runs 13 residues. CDR3 residues: CASSLTGPTEAFF. The DNA for the CDR3 is TGTGCCAGCAGCCTGACAGGGCCCACTGAAGCTTTCTTT.

This sequence joins TRBV5-1 and TRBJ2-3; 9 positions match TRBD2. CDR1 and CDR2 from the germline V gene are SGHRS and YFSETQ. The V gene end was trimmed by 5 bases and the J gene end by 4 bases; junction bases not matched to a gene: 8. The CDR3 totals 15 residues. CDR3 amino acids: CASRLAGHQADTQYF. DNA for the CDR3: TGCGCCAGCAGGCTAGCGGGGCATCAAGCAGATACGCAGTATTTT.

The J gene is TRBJ2-6, the V gene TRBV4-1, with unresolved D. The germline V gene encodes CDR1 MGHRA and CDR2 YSYEKL. V shed 3 bases and J shed 5 bases, with 11 bases lying between them. The CDR3 has 15 residues. The CDR3 region is CASSHEPVRANVLTF. CDR3 sequence (DNA): TGCGCCAGCAGCCACGAACCAGTGAGGGCCAACGTCCTGACTTTC.

The rearrangement joins TRBV18 to TRBJ1-2; 11 nucleotides align to TRBD1. Germline V gene lookup returns CDR1 KGHSH and CDR2 LQKENI. The CDR3 runs to 18 residues. The junction had 10 bases not matched to a gene; V was cut back by 0 bases and J by 4 bases. The CDR3 bases are TGTGCCAGCTCACCACCGAATTCGGGACAGGGGGTTATCTATGGCTACACCTTC. Translation gives CASSPPNSGQGVIYGYTF.

The J gene is TRBJ1-1, the V gene TRBV19; weak D call: TRBD1 (5 bases). The germline V and J ends were trimmed by 7 bases and 1 base, with 13 bases remaining between them. This CDR3 spans 14 amino acids. Per the germline V gene, CDR1 is LNHDA and CDR2 is SQIVND (reference sequence). Written as DNA, the CDR3 is TGTGCCAGTATCTCGACAGAGACGAACACTGAAGCTTTCTTT. It encodes CASISTETNTEAFF.

The V and J genes are TRBV29-1 and TRBJ2-1, with a possible D match to TRBD2 (6 bases). CDR1 and CDR2 (germline): SQVTM, ANQGSEA. The CDR3 has 13 residues. V was trimmed by 7 bases and J by 3 bases, leaving 13 bases between them. The CDR3: CSGDVGGYNEQFF. The DNA of the CDR3 is TGCAGCGGTGACGTGGGGGGCTACAATGAGCAGTTCTTC.

The V gene is TRBV19, the J gene TRBJ1-5, with D perhaps TRBD1 (6 bases). Trimming cost V 5 bases and J 1 base, with 15 bases left between them. The CDR3 consists of 16 residues. Germline CDR1 LNHDA, CDR2 SQIVND (reference sequence). The CDR3 sequence: CASSPTGIISNQPQHF. The CDR3 DNA is TGTGCCAGTAGTCCTACAGGGATCATCAGCAATCAGCCCCAGCATTTT. The whole variable domain, filled in from reference TRBV19 and TRBJ1-5, reads DGGITQSPKYLFRKEGQNVTLSCEQNLNHDAMYWYRQDPGQGLRLIYYSQIVNDFQKGDIAEGYSVSREKKESFPLTVTSAQKNPTAFYLCASSPTGIISNQPQHFGDGTRLSIL.

The V call is TRBV10-3, the J call TRBJ2-7; the match to TRBD2 covers 7 bases. This CDR3 is 18 amino acids long. Trimming took 5 bases from V and 3 from J; bases not matched to a gene: 19. Germline values: CDR1 ENHRY, CDR2 SYGVKD. The CDR3 coding sequence is TGTGCCATCAGTACTGATTACTTGCTAGCGGTCGGGATCTACGAGCAGTACTTC. It specifies CAISTDYLLAVGIYEQYF.

The rearrangement joins TRBV12-3 or TRBV12-4 to TRBJ1-5, with D uncertain. This CDR3 has 13 amino acids. V shed 6 bases and J shed 0 bases, with 6 bases lying between them. CDR3 in DNA: TGTGCCAGCAGATTGTATAGCAATCAGCCCCAGCATTTT. It is translated as CASRLYSNQPQHF.

This clone was counted once. V is TRBV11-3 and J is TRBJ2-3, with 8 positions matching TRBD1. The V and J ends lost 5 bases and 4 bases, in that order; junction bases with no gene match: 11. CDR1 is SGHNT, CDR2 YENEEA, per germline. The CDR3 consists of 16 residues. CDR3 DNA sequence: TGTGCCAGCAGCAGAAGAGACAGGGGAAGGTCAGATACGCAGTATTTT. This translates into CASSRRDRGRSDTQYF.

The CDR3 spells CASSADIFSGANVLTF. The DNA of the CDR3 is TGTGCCAGCAGTGCGGACATTTTTTCTGGGGCCAACGTCCTGACTTTC. This chain joins TRBV2 and TRBJ2-6, with a weak D call TRBD1 (5 bases). Germline V gene data show CDR1 as SNHLY and CDR2 as FYNNEI. Trimming stripped 4 bases from V and 1 base from J, with 11 bases between. The CDR3 has 16 amino acids.

This clone was seen a handful of times. The rearrangement joins TRBV28 to TRBJ2-7; TRBD1 matches at 12 bases. The CDR3 length is 16 residues. V trimming: 1 base; J trimming: 4 bases; junction bases outside the gene matches: 5. Germline V lookup: CDR1 MDHEN, CDR2 SYDVKM. CDR3 in DNA: TGTGCCAGCAGTTTATATGGGACAGGGGGCCGGTACGAGCAGTACTTC. It codes for CASSLYGTGGRYEQYF. Looking up the rest from reference TRBV28 and TRBJ2-7 gives the full variable domain: DVKVTQSSRYLVKRTGEKVFLECVQDMDHENMFWYRQDPGLGLRLIYFSYDVKMKEKGDIPEGYSVSREKKERFSLILESASTNQTSMYLCASSLYGTGGRYEQYFGPGTRLTVT.

The chain uses TRBV7-8 and TRBJ2-5; D remains unclear. V dropped 6 bases and J dropped 4 bases, with 6 bases sitting between them. The germline CDR1 and CDR2 sequences are SGHVS and FQNEAQ. There are 11 residues in the CDR3. CDR3 loop: CASSPGETQYF. Here the CDR3 DNA reads TGTGCCAGCAGTCCCGGAGAGACCCAGTACTTC.

The chain recombines TRBV9 with TRBJ1-4; D might be TRBD1 (5 bases). This CDR3 is 14 amino acids long. Germline lookup yields CDR1 SGDLS and CDR2 YYNGEE. Trimming pared 4 bases from V and 7 bases from J, leaving 14 bases between. The DNA of the CDR3 is TGTGCCAGCAGCTCGACAGTCCACATTGAAAAACTGTTTTTT. It encodes CASSSTVHIEKLFF.

This sequence joins TRBV28 and TRBJ1-6, with D tentatively TRBD1 (5 bases). The CDR3 is 16 residues long. Germline V gene sequence: CDR1 MDHEN, CDR2 SYDVKM. V lost 6 bases and J lost 7, with 19 bases in between. CDR3 DNA sequence: TGTGCCAGCAGGGGGGGAGTTCGTTCCTTAAATTCACCCCTCCACTTT. This encodes CASRGGVRSLNSPLHF.

This clone came up a few times. The chain is built from TRBV5-8 and TRBJ2-5; 7 positions match TRBD1. Trimming removed 2 bases from V and 4 bases from J; junction bases left unmatched: 5. The length of the CDR3 is 14 residues. Germline V CDR1 and CDR2: SGHTS, YDEGEE. CDR3 loop: CASSFRDSGETQYF. In DNA form, the CDR3 reads TGTGCCAGCAGCTTCCGGGACAGTGGAGAGACCCAGTACTTC.

The chain combines TRBV5-1 with TRBJ1-1, with 8 positions matching TRBD1. With V trimmed by 2 bases and J by 6 bases, 3 bases remained unmatched. Per germline, CDR1 SGHRS and CDR2 YFSETQ. The CDR3 is made up of 13 amino acids. The CDR3 region is CASSFGQGAEAFF. Here the CDR3 DNA reads TGCGCCAGCAGCTTTGGACAGGGAGCTGAAGCTTTCTTT.

The V call is TRBV4-3, the J call TRBJ1-5; TRBD1 matches 9 bases. J was trimmed by 7 bases and V by 0 bases; bases with no gene match: 4. CDR1 LGHNA and CDR2 YSLEER come from the germline V gene. This CDR3 has 15 amino acids. The CDR3 bases are TGCGCCAGCAGCCAAGATGGACAGGGGTACCAGCCCCAGCATTTT. Its protein product is CASSQDGQGYQPQHF.